This TCR beta chain stems from a study of spatial heterogeneity in lung cancer. Whole-study context: Alpha-chain sequences were consistently detected less often than beta-chain sequences.

Trimming shortened V by 3 bases and J by 10 bases, and 14 bases separated the two germline ends. The CDR3 sequence is 12 residues long. From germline, CDR1 is GTSNPN and CDR2 SVGIG (reference sequence). Whole-study findings and limits: Resection saw ubiquitous expanded tumor TCRs appear in blood more than follow-up did.

This sample's time point: sample taken at primary tumor resection. Frozen PBMC, nontumor lung or tumor provided whole RNA, which was sequenced unsorted. Unique molecular identifiers, one per molecule, were present on every TCR cDNA molecule. TCRdb reprocessed the 5' RACE reads via MiXCR and lists one record per CDR3 protein. The repertoire consists of around 48,000 distinct CDR3 sequences, with roughly 5.2% occurring once and the leading ten covering more than 9.5%. This clonotype was seen many times. Its antigen is as yet unknown. The TCR originated in a male donor with early-stage non-small cell lung cancer. V is TRBV30 and J is TRBJ2-3; maybe TRBD2 (6 bases). Sequencing used PBMCs, obtained at surgery. This CDR3 reads CAWSAGPGSQYF. For the CDR3, the DNA is TGTGCCTGGAGCGCGGGGCCAGGGTCGCAGTATTTT.